This T cell receptor beta chain was sequenced for a study of cytomegalovirus exposure and HLA in healthy donors. In germline, CDR1 is LNHDA, CDR2 SQIVND (reference sequence). The CDR3 sequence is 15 residues long. Unmatched junction bases numbered 10, after V lost 9 bases and J lost 2 bases. In nominal health when sampled, donors likely had unrecorded immune exposures nonetheless. Primers included in the PCR were 60 Vbeta and 13 Jbeta primers. Sequencing was performed with immunoSEQ multiplex PCR; in TCRdb, only in-frame clones are kept and a portion is missing. This sample yields more than 200,000 clones, of which about 70% are seen a single time; about 3% belongs to the top ten.

This clonotype was obtained from a man aged 35 to 55 in good health and CMV-seropositive. Sequences were obtained from PBMCs. The chain employs TRBV19 and TRBJ1-5; the match to TRBD1 covers 7 bases. CDR3 sequence (DNA): TGTGCCAGCCACAGGGGTCTCAATGGCAATCAGCCCCAGCATTTT. It yields the protein CASHRGLNGNQPQHF.